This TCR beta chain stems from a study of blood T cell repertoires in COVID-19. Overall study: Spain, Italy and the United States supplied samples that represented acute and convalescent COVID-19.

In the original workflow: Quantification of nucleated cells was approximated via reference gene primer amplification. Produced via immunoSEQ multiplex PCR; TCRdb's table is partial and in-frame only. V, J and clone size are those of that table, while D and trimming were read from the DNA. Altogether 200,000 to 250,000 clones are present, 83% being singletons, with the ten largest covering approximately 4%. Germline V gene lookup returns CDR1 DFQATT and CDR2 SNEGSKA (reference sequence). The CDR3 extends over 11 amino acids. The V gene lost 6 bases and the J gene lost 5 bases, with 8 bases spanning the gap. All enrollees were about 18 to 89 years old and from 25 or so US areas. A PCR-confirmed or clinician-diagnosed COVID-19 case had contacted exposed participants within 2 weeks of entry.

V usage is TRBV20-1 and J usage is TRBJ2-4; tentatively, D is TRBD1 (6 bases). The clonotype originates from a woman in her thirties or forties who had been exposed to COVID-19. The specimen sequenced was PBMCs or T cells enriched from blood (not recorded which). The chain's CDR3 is CSAHRENIQYF. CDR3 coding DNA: TGCAGTGCCCACAGGGAAAACATTCAGTACTTC.